These 32 T cell receptor beta chains were sequenced from one sample in a study of blood T cell repertoires in COVID-19. The data were produced by immunoSEQ multiplex PCR, yet TCRdb's version contains in-frame clones alone and is incomplete. The table includes around 100,000 clones, about four fifths detected once. Input material: peripheral blood. These receptors originate from a human donor in a cohort sampled during active COVID-19.

The genes are TRBV19 and TRBJ1-4; D might be TRBD1 (6 bases). The CDR3 runs 14 residues. V lost 5 bases and J 5 bases, leaving 12 bases between the germline ends. CDR1 and CDR2 from the germline V gene are LNHDA and SQIVND (reference sequence). The CDR3 region is CASSPTGTNEKLFF. CDR3 in DNA: TGTGCCAGTAGTCCGACAGGAACCAATGAAAAACTGTTTTTT.

DNA of the CDR3: TGTGCCAGCACCCCATCCGGGGGGGACAACTATGGCTACACCTTC. Protein: CASTPSGGDNYGYTF. This chain uses TRBV5-5 with TRBJ1-2; maybe TRBD1 (5 bases). Germline-derived CDR1 and CDR2 are SGHKS and YYEKEE (reference sequence). V lost 6 bases and J 2 bases, leaving 17 bases between the germline ends. The CDR3 has 15 residues.

The chain uses TRBV18 and TRBJ1-6, with no clear D. CDR3 size: 14 residues. Looked up from germline, CDR1 is KGHSH and CDR2 is LQKENI. Trimming removed 3 bases from V and 4 bases from J, with 7 bases in between. The CDR3 is CASSPATYNSPLHF. The CDR3 DNA is TGTGCCAGCTCACCTGCCACTTATAATTCACCCCTCCACTTT. Variable domain in full (rest from reference TRBV18 and TRBJ1-6): NAGVMQNPRHLVRRRGQEARLRCSPMKGHSHVYWYRQLPEEGLKFMVYLQKENIIDESGMPKERFSAEFPKEGPSILRIQQVVRGDSAAYFCASSPATYNSPLHFGNGTRLTVT.

The V call is TRBV21-1, the J call TRBJ1-2. TRBV21-1 counts as a pseudogene. This CDR3 spans 15 amino acids. The CDR3 is CASSKGGGPNYGYTF. For the CDR3, the DNA is TGTGCCAGCAGCAAAGGCGGAGGGCCCAACTATGGCTACACCTTC.

V usage is TRBV6-5 and J usage is TRBJ2-7, with D possibly matching TRBD2 (5 bases). Germline-derived CDR1 and CDR2 are MNHEY and SVGAGI. Trimming removed 7 bases from V and 3 bases from J, with 13 bases in between. The CDR3 extends over 13 amino acids. Written as DNA, the CDR3 is TGTGCCAGCACAAGACCCGGGGTCTACGAGCAGTACTTC. Encoded protein: CASTRPGVYEQYF.

The chain has TRBV6-5 and TRBJ2-3, with 7 bases matching TRBD1. This CDR3 is built from 15 residues. From germline, CDR1 is MNHEY and CDR2 SVGAGI. With V trimmed by 7 bases and J by 2 bases, 9 bases remained unmatched. The CDR3 DNA is TGTGCCAGCAAACCCGACAGGGTCCTCACAGATACGCAGTATTTT. It is translated as CASKPDRVLTDTQYF.

The chain uses TRBV25-1 and TRBJ1-5, with D unresolved. The CDR3 totals 15 residues. CDR1 and CDR2 from the germline V gene are MGHDK and SYGVNS. V was shortened by 3 bases and J by 7 bases, with 16 bases between the two germline ends. In DNA, the CDR3 is TGTGCCAGCAGTGACAGTAGGAGGGCGCGGCAGCCCCAGCATTTT. Its translation is CASSDSRRARQPQHF.

This sequence joins TRBV4-1 and TRBJ2-7, with 9 bases that match TRBD1. Germline V lookup: CDR1 MGHRA, CDR2 YSYEKL. With 1 base clipped from V and 1 base from J, the junction kept 5 bases outside the gene matches. This CDR3 is built from 16 residues. CDR3 nucleotides: TGCGCCAGCAGCCAAGCGCCGGGACAGGGATCCTACGAGCAGTACTTC. Protein sequence: CASSQAPGQGSYEQYF.

This chain uses TRBV5-8 with TRBJ2-5; D gene unclear. Trimming pared 0 bases from V and 0 bases from J, leaving 6 bases between. The length of the CDR3 is 14 residues. Germline V gives CDR1 SGHTS, CDR2 YDEGEE. CDR3 sequence (DNA): TGTGCCAGCAGCTTGGGGCTCAACCAAGAGACCCAGTACTTC. Translation: CASSLGLNQETQYF.

The chain recombines TRBV7-6 with TRBJ2-1; possible D gene TRBD2, 6 bases. V was cut by 6 bases and J by 6 bases, with 18 bases left in between. The CDR3 covers 15 residues. In germline, CDR1 is SGHVS, CDR2 FNYEAQ. This CDR3 reads CASSSPGLLGNEQFF. The CDR3 nucleotides are TGTGCCAGCAGTTCTCCGGGACTCCTAGGCAATGAGCAGTTCTTC.

This chain joins TRBV2 and TRBJ2-7; 12 bases fit TRBD2. V was clipped by 3 bases and J by 5 bases; unmatched bases: 5. The length of the CDR3 is 15 residues. The germline V gene encodes CDR1 SNHLY and CDR2 FYNNEI. The CDR3 DNA reads TGTGCCAGCAGTGAGTTGCTAGCGGGAGGGGACGAGCAGTACTTC. Encoded protein: CASSELLAGGDEQYF.

This rearrangement joins TRBV5-6 to TRBJ1-2; 8 nucleotides agree with TRBD1. Germline assignment: CDR1 SGHDT and CDR2 YYEEEE. The CDR3 runs 15 residues. The junction had 12 bases not matched to a gene; V was cut back by 4 bases and J by 7 bases. The CDR3 region is CASSPTGRGLGGYTF. DNA of the CDR3: TGTGCCAGCAGCCCGACCGGCAGGGGGCTCGGTGGCTACACCTTC.

This chain joins TRBV5-1 and TRBJ2-3; TRBD2 might be the D (6 bases). Deletions cut 4 bases from V and 4 bases from J, with 19 bases between. The CDR3 has 16 residues. CDR1 and CDR2 (germline): SGHRS, YFSETQ. CDR3 nucleotides: TGCGCCAGCAGCCCACTGGTTCTAGGAGGGGCAGATACGCAGTATTTT. The encoded protein is CASSPLVLGGADTQYF.

The chain joins TRBV18 to TRBJ2-5; 12 bases line up with TRBD2. Trimming removed 2 bases from V and 4 bases from J; junction bases left unmatched: 14. The CDR3 is made up of 19 amino acids. Germline V gene sequence: CDR1 KGHSH, CDR2 LQKENI. The CDR3 coding sequence is TGTGCCAGCTCACCAAGGATCGGAACTAGCGGGGGGTTGGGAGAGACCCAGTACTTC. Translated: CASSPRIGTSGGLGETQYF.

The V gene is TRBV12-2, the J gene TRBJ1-1; the listed D gene, TRBD1, was not tested against the DNA. TRBV12-2 is termed a pseudogene. The CDR3 extends over 19 amino acids. The CDR3 region is CASPQSVSTGLRENTEAFF. The CDR3 DNA follows: TGTGCAAGTCCCCAAAGCGTTTCTACAGGGTTGAGGGAGAACACTGAAGCTTTCTTT.

Turning to this clone: An end of the junction does not agree with germline; a read error may underlie this. CDR3 region: CASSQSRLIIPCF. As DNA, the CDR3 is TGCGCCAGCAGTCAATCGCGGCTAATAATCCCCTGTTTT. This sequence joins TRBV23-1 and TRBJ2-3, with D uncertain. TRBV23-1 is designated an ORF whose function remains uncertain. The CDR3 has 13 amino acids.

The chain links TRBV1 to TRBJ1-4. TRBV1 is described as a pseudogene. The CDR3 is made up of 12 amino acids. CDR3 nucleotides: TGCACCACGGGAGTAGCTAATGAAAAACTGTTTTTT. Translating it yields CTTGVANEKLFF.

This chain joins TRBV21-1 and TRBJ1-3. TRBV21-1 corresponds to a pseudogene. The length of the CDR3 is 16 residues. CDR3 sequence: CASRIIKGRGGNTIYF. DNA of the CDR3: TGTGCCAGCAGAATAATCAAAGGGAGGGGGGGAAACACCATATATTTT.

This clone was found a few times. J is TRBJ2-2 and V is TRBV19; 8 bases are a match to TRBD1. Germline-derived CDR1 and CDR2 are LNHDA and SQIVND (reference sequence). With 7 bases clipped from V and 8 bases from J, the junction kept 9 bases outside the gene matches. The CDR3 is 14 residues long. This CDR3 is CASKTGGNIGELFF. DNA of the CDR3: TGTGCCAGTAAAACAGGGGGTAATATAGGGGAGCTGTTTTTT.

V and J are TRBV6-4 and TRBJ2-3, with D unclear. Trimming left V 3 bases short and J 2 bases short, with 9 bases between. This CDR3 region has 14 residues. Germline V gene lookup returns CDR1 MRHNA and CDR2 SNTAGT. Written as DNA, the CDR3 is TGTGCCAGCAGTGAATCGGTAACCACAGATACGCAGTATTTT. It is translated as CASSESVTTDTQYF.

This rearrangement joins TRBV6-5 to TRBJ2-3, with D perhaps TRBD1 (6 bases). The CDR3 extends over 15 amino acids. Germline V CDR1 and CDR2: MNHEY, SVGAGI. V was clipped by 0 bases and J by 0 bases, with 7 bases between them. The CDR3 coding sequence is TGTGCCAGCAGTTACTCGGGGGCCAGCACAGATACGCAGTATTTT. It is translated as CASSYSGASTDTQYF.

The gene calls are TRBV4-3 and TRBJ1-5; possible D gene TRBD1, 5 bases. This CDR3 comprises 12 residues. V was clipped by 6 bases and J by 5 bases, with 8 bases between them. From germline, CDR1 is LGHNA and CDR2 YSLEER. The CDR3 here is CASRTDYQPQHF. CDR3 nucleotides: TGCGCCAGCAGGACAGATTATCAGCCCCAGCATTTT.

The chain carries TRBV4-1 and TRBJ2-5; D might be TRBD1 (5 bases). V lost 0 bases to trimming and J lost 4 bases, with 9 bases between them. CDR1 and CDR2 (germline): MGHRA, YSYEKL. This CDR3 has 14 amino acids. The CDR3 nucleotides read TGCGCCAGCAGCCAAGAGCCAGGGCGAGAGACCCAGTACTTC. Amino acids: CASSQEPGRETQYF.

The chain links TRBV7-8 to TRBJ2-5; 10 bases map to TRBD2. After removal of 5 bases from V and 1 base from J, the junction contained 16 bases not matched to a gene. CDR3 length: 19 amino acids. Germline V lookup: CDR1 SGHVS, CDR2 FQNEAQ. The CDR3 protein is CASSLNEREGRGRQETQYF. As DNA, the CDR3 is TGTGCCAGCAGCCTTAATGAGCGGGAGGGGAGGGGTCGCCAAGAGACCCAGTACTTC.

The J gene is TRBJ1-3, the V gene TRBV7-3; the D gene is possibly TRBD1 (5 bases). V was trimmed by 0 bases and J by 0 bases, leaving 9 bases between them. This CDR3 spans 16 amino acids. Germline CDR1 SGHTA, CDR2 FQGTGA. The CDR3 DNA reads TGTGCCAGCAGCTTAACGCAGGGCCCCTCTGGAAACACCATATATTTT. Its translation: CASSLTQGPSGNTIYF.

In regard to this clone: An end of the junction does not agree with germline; a read error may underlie this. J is TRBJ2-1 and V is TRBV7-7; D gene ambiguous. This CDR3 spans 16 amino acids. Germline V CDR1 and CDR2: SSHAT, FNYEAQ (reference sequence). The DNA of the CDR3 is TGTGCTAGCAGCTTAGTAAGCGCCTCCCAAGGTGGAAAACAGTTCTTC. Protein product: CASSLVSASQGGKQFF.

The rearrangement joins TRBV5-1 to TRBJ2-5; 8 bases line up with TRBD2. This CDR3 has 15 amino acids. Trimming at V came to 3 bases and at J to 5 bases, leaving 9 bases not matched to a gene. Germline loops: CDR1 SGHRS, CDR2 YFSETQ. The CDR3 DNA follows: TGCGCCAGCAGCTCGGGACTAGACCCAGGGGAGACCCAGTACTTC. This translates into CASSSGLDPGETQYF.

The CDR3, as DNA: TGTGCCAGCAGCTTAGATTCTAGGACAGGGGTGGAACTCCGGGGCTACACCTTC. It codes for CASSLDSRTGVELRGYTF. The genes are TRBV11-2 and TRBJ1-2; TRBD1 aligns across 9 bases. The germline gives CDR1 SGHAT, CDR2 FQNNGV. V shed 0 bases, J shed 8 bases, and the junction held 16 bases outside the gene matches. This CDR3 is built from 18 residues.

This chain joins TRBV19 and TRBJ1-5, with 8 bases lining up with TRBD1. The germline gives CDR1 LNHDA, CDR2 SQIVND (reference sequence). This CDR3 has 15 amino acids. Trimming took 5 bases from V and 5 from J; bases not matched to a gene: 8. CDR3 sequence reads: CASSDGQGNYQPQHF. CDR3 coding DNA: TGTGCCAGTAGTGACGGACAGGGCAACTATCAGCCCCAGCATTTT. Full variable domain (remainder filled in from reference TRBV19 and TRBJ1-5): DGGITQSPKYLFRKEGQNVTLSCEQNLNHDAMYWYRQDPGQGLRLIYYSQIVNDFQKGDIAEGYSVSREKKESFPLTVTSAQKNPTAFYLCASSDGQGNYQPQHFGDGTRLSIL.

V gene TRBV6-1 combines with J gene TRBJ2-4, with a possible D match to TRBD1 (5 bases). CDR1 and CDR2 from the germline V gene are MNHNS and SASEGT. The CDR3 spans 20 residues. The ends were cut back, 2 bases at V and 1 base at J, with 24 bases in the middle. The CDR3 nucleotides are TGTGCCAGCAGTGAAAGCCGACAGATATCCGGGCGTGGCGCCAAAAACATTCAGTACTTC. It codes for CASSESRQISGRGAKNIQYF.

V gene TRBV5-1 combines with J gene TRBJ2-5; TRBD2 matches at 9 bases. The CDR3 spans 17 residues. Germline V lookup: CDR1 SGHRS, CDR2 YFSETQ. Losses at the gene ends were 0 bases for V and 1 base for J; bases not matched to a gene: 7. The CDR3 reads CASSLARGLASQETQYF. The CDR3, as DNA: TGCGCCAGCAGCTTGGCCCGGGGACTAGCAAGCCAAGAGACCCAGTACTTC.

This rearrangement joins TRBV7-9 to TRBJ2-1, with 14 bases lining up with TRBD2. Per germline, CDR1 SEHNR and CDR2 FQNEAQ (reference sequence). Germline trimming cut 5 bases from V and 1 base from J; bases unmatched to any gene: 4. CDR3 length equals 17 residues. The DNA for the CDR3 is TGTGCCAGCAGCACCAGACTAGCGGGGGGGTCCTACAATGAGCAGTTCTTC. It encodes CASSTRLAGGSYNEQFF.